The 17 T cell receptor beta chains below were found in one sample sequenced in a study of OX40 agonist ivuxolimab in advanced cancers. Using immunoSEQ multiplex PCR, the repertoire was profiled, and TCRdb retains in-frame clones only, with some absent. The data contain 45,000 to 65,000 clones, approximately 91% of them singletons. The material sequenced was CD4+ or CD8+ T cells sorted from blood, taken in a trial of the OX40 agonist ivuxolimab. The receptors were gathered from an adult with an advanced solid tumor such as melanoma, head and neck, liver or kidney cancer.

V gene TRBV5-1 combines with J gene TRBJ1-1; 10 bases map to TRBD1. CDR3 length: 16 residues. Germline trimming cut 0 bases from V and 3 bases from J; bases unmatched to any gene: 5. Germline CDR1 is SGHRS and CDR2 is YFSETQ. CDR3 amino acids: CASSLAVGQGDTEAFF. CDR3 coding DNA: TGCGCCAGCAGCTTGGCCGTAGGACAGGGGGACACTGAAGCTTTCTTT.

The table lists this clone with a count of one. The J gene is TRBJ2-2, the V gene TRBV15, with 7 bases lining up with TRBD2. From germline, CDR1 is LNHNV and CDR2 YYDKDF (reference sequence). The junction had 8 bases not matched to a gene; V was cut back by 1 base and J by 6 bases. CDR3 length: 16 amino acids. CDR3 sequence (DNA): TGTGCCACCAGCAGAGCCCTAGGGAGGGACGCCGGGGAGCTGTTTTTT. It translates to CATSRALGRDAGELFF.

The sample holds a few counts of this clone. V gene TRBV9 combines with J gene TRBJ1-2, with D tentatively TRBD1 (5 bases). Germline lookup yields CDR1 SGDLS and CDR2 YYNGEE. This CDR3 has 13 amino acids. Deletions cut 3 bases from V and 7 bases from J, with 13 bases between. CDR3 loop: CASSEDSRGGYTF. CDR3 nucleotides: TGTGCCAGCAGCGAAGACAGTAGGGGTGGCTACACCTTC.

The chain employs TRBV11-2 and TRBJ1-1; 9 bases match TRBD1. This CDR3 is 13 amino acids long. Per germline, CDR1 SGHAT and CDR2 FQNNGV. The J segment lost 11 bases and the V segment lost 6 bases, leaving 10 bases of the junction unmatched. The chain's CDR3 is CASRITGGAGAFF. DNA of the CDR3: TGTGCCAGCAGAATCACAGGGGGCGCAGGGGCTTTCTTT.

The table lists this clone with a few counts. V and J are TRBV5-4 and TRBJ2-1; 10 nucleotides agree with TRBD1. CDR1 and CDR2 (germline): SGHNT, YYREEE (reference sequence). J gave up 11 bases and V 4 bases, and 12 bases lay outside the gene matches. The CDR3 consists of 15 residues. Here the CDR3 reads CASSLRTGGLEKQFF. As DNA, the CDR3 is TGTGCCAGCAGCCTACGGACAGGGGGTTTAGAGAAGCAGTTCTTC.

The CDR3 here is CAWSLDRDSPLHF. CDR3 sequence (DNA): TGTGCCTGGAGTCTGGACAGAGATTCACCCCTCCACTTT. This chain uses TRBV30 with TRBJ1-6; possibly TRBD1 for D (6 bases). V lost 2 bases and J 8 bases, leaving 10 bases between the germline ends. This CDR3 comprises 13 residues. Looked up from germline, CDR1 is GTSNPN and CDR2 is SVGIG (reference sequence). Full variable domain (missing parts from reference TRBV30 and TRBJ1-6): SQTIHQWPATLVQPVGSPLSLECTVEGTSNPNLYWYRQAAGRGLQLLFYSVGIGQISSEVPQNLSASRPQDRQFILSSKKLLLSDSGFYLCAWSLDRDSPLHFGNGTRLTVT.

V gene TRBV19 combines with J gene TRBJ2-3; 9 nucleotides match TRBD2. This CDR3 contains 15 residues. V lost 5 bases, J lost 4 bases, and 7 bases stayed unmatched. Germline V gene data show CDR1 as LNHDA and CDR2 as SQIVND (reference sequence). CDR3 in amino acids: CASSFPGGRADTQYF. DNA for the CDR3: TGTGCCAGTAGTTTCCCGGGCGGGAGGGCAGATACGCAGTATTTT.

The chain employs TRBV19 and TRBJ2-6; D remains ambiguous. Germline V lookup: CDR1 LNHDA, CDR2 SQIVND (reference sequence). The length of the CDR3 is 17 residues. Deletions cut 4 bases from V and 0 bases from J, with 13 bases between. As DNA, the CDR3 is TGTGCCAGTAGTAATGGGAACACGTTCTCTGGGGCCAACGTCCTGACTTTC. Amino acids: CASSNGNTFSGANVLTF.

The sample holds one count of this clone. This sequence joins TRBV9 and TRBJ2-7; 7 positions agree with TRBD1. Germline loops: CDR1 SGDLS, CDR2 YYNGEE. Germline trimming cut 0 bases from V and 2 bases from J; bases unmatched to any gene: 5. This CDR3 is 15 amino acids long. The CDR3 bases are TGTGCCAGCAGCGTAGCGGGGACAGATACCTACGAGCAGTACTTC. Encoded protein: CASSVAGTDTYEQYF.

This chain connects TRBV9 to TRBJ1-3, with a possible D match to TRBD1 (6 bases). The CDR3 runs 17 residues. Trimming removed 3 bases from V and 0 bases from J, with 16 bases in between. Per germline, CDR1 SGDLS and CDR2 YYNGEE. The CDR3 protein is CASSDPSGDTSGNTIYF. CDR3 bases: TGTGCCAGCAGCGACCCTTCCGGGGACACCTCTGGAAACACCATATATTTT.

The chain combines TRBV7-3 with TRBJ2-5; 9 nucleotides agree with TRBD1. V lost 5 bases and J lost 5; bases outside the gene matches: 6. This CDR3 has 14 residues. Looked up from germline, CDR1 is SGHTA and CDR2 is FQGTGA. For the CDR3, the DNA is TGTGCCAGCAGCCTACAGGGGGCCGGGGAGACCCAGTACTTC. This translates into CASSLQGAGETQYF.

The chain employs TRBV18 and TRBJ2-1, with D unresolved. Per the germline V gene, CDR1 is KGHSH and CDR2 is LQKENI. The CDR3 is 16 amino acids. V was clipped by 4 bases and J by 0 bases, with 13 bases between them. CDR3 sequence: CASSRLWEPSYNEQFF. CDR3 nucleotide sequence: TGTGCCAGCTCACGACTCTGGGAACCCTCCTACAATGAGCAGTTCTTC.

The gene calls are TRBV6-1 and TRBJ2-6; D is uncertain. CDR3 length: 15 residues. V was pared by 3 bases and J by 7 bases, with 13 bases between. Germline V CDR1 and CDR2: MNHNS, SASEGT. CDR3 DNA: TGTGCCAGCAGTGACCTAGGGCTGGTCGCCAACGTCCTGACTTTC. It is translated as CASSDLGLVANVLTF.

The J gene is TRBJ2-6, the V gene TRBV7-2; a weak D match, TRBD2 (5 bases). V dropped 1 base and J dropped 2 bases, with 12 bases sitting between them. CDR1 and CDR2 (germline): SGHTA, FQGNSA. The CDR3 sequence is 17 residues long. The CDR3 bases are TGTGCCAGCAGCTTAGACGGACCGGGGACTGGGGCCAACGTCCTGACTTTC. This gives the protein CASSLDGPGTGANVLTF.

The CDR3 region has the DNA TGTGCCAGTAGTACAACCCCCCCCAGCAATCAGCCCCAGCATTTT. Translated, it gives CASSTTPPSNQPQHF. The chain carries TRBV19 and TRBJ1-5; D not certain. V dropped 4 bases and J dropped 1 base, with 11 bases sitting between them. CDR3 length: 15 amino acids. Germline loops: CDR1 LNHDA, CDR2 SQIVND (reference sequence).

This clone came up once. The CDR3 DNA follows: TGTGCCAGCAGCGTCGGACGGGACGGGACGCAGTATTTT. Translated, it gives CASSVGRDGTQYF. This chain connects TRBV9 to TRBJ2-3; D possibly matches TRBD1 or TRBD2 (5 bases each). This CDR3 contains 13 residues. The V end lost 2 bases, the J end lost 9 bases, and 13 bases lay between the germline ends. The germline V gene has CDR1 SGDLS and CDR2 YYNGEE.

This chain links TRBV9 with TRBJ1-2; D is possibly TRBD1 (6 bases). Germline CDR1 and CDR2: SGDLS and YYNGEE. The CDR3 is 14 residues long. V lost 3 bases and J lost 11, with 20 bases in between. CDR3 bases: TGTGCCAGCAGCGCTACAGGGTCCCCCTTTCGATACACCTTC. It translates to CASSATGSPFRYTF.